The 14 T cell receptor beta chains below come from one sample, sequenced in a study of blood T cell repertoires in COVID-19. Sequencing used immunoSEQ multiplex PCR; TCRdb keeps in-frame clones, though not all of them. The sample lists approximately 450,000 clones, 70% to 90% occurring once. The sample was PBMCs or T cells enriched from blood (not recorded which). The receptors come from a woman between 18 and 29 years old with acute COVID-19.

The rearrangement joins TRBV18 to TRBJ1-5; D call uncertain. The germline V gene encodes CDR1 KGHSH and CDR2 LQKENI. V gave up 2 bases and J gave up 5 bases, with 7 bases separating them. This CDR3 is 13 amino acids long. In DNA, the CDR3 is TGTGCCAGCTCACCAATGGAGGATCAGCCCCAGCATTTT. As protein: CASSPMEDQPQHF. Based on the CDR3 plus reference TRBV18 and TRBJ1-5, the full variable domain is NAGVMQNPRHLVRRRGQEARLRCSPMKGHSHVYWYRQLPEEGLKFMVYLQKENIIDESGMPKERFSAEFPKEGPSILRIQQVVRGDSAAYFCASSPMEDQPQHFGDGTRLSIL.

The V gene is TRBV9, the J gene TRBJ2-2; D possibly corresponds to TRBD2 (6 bases). V lost 4 bases to trimming and J lost 1 base, with 17 bases between them. This CDR3 spans 17 amino acids. The germline V gene has CDR1 SGDLS and CDR2 YYNGEE. The CDR3: CASSPRGAGLNTGELFF. The CDR3 DNA is TGTGCCAGCAGCCCCCGCGGGGCAGGGCTGAACACCGGGGAGCTGTTTTTT.

This clone was counted a few times. The rearrangement joins TRBV28 to TRBJ2-2, with a possible D match to TRBD2 (6 bases). This CDR3 has 15 residues. Looked up from germline, CDR1 is MDHEN and CDR2 is SYDVKM. Trimming removed 10 bases at V and 1 base at J, with 16 bases between. The CDR3 is CATGLGTLNTGELFF. The CDR3 coding sequence is TGTGCCACCGGGTTGGGGACTTTGAACACCGGGGAGCTGTTTTTT.

The gene calls are TRBV27 and TRBJ2-7; 11 positions agree with TRBD2. Germline V CDR1 and CDR2: MNHEY, SMNVEV (reference sequence). Unmatched junction bases numbered 6, after V lost 4 bases and J lost 1 base. The CDR3 spans 16 residues. In DNA, the CDR3 is TGTGCCAGCAGTTCCCCCGGGACTAGCGGATCCTACGAGCAGTACTTC. This gives the protein CASSSPGTSGSYEQYF.

The chain is built from TRBV10-3 and TRBJ1-5; D is undetermined. V lost 4 bases and J lost 3, with 7 bases in between. CDR1 and CDR2 from the germline V gene are ENHRY and SYGVKD. The CDR3 has 13 residues. The CDR3 DNA reads TGTGCCATCAGTGTCGAGGTCAATCAGCCCCAGCATTTT. It is translated as CAISVEVNQPQHF.

The rearrangement uses TRBV18 and TRBJ1-3; a possible D gene is TRBD1 (6 bases). The germline gives CDR1 KGHSH, CDR2 LQKENI. The CDR3 loop spans 14 amino acids. V was cut by 3 bases and J by 2 bases, with 8 bases left in between. CDR3 DNA: TGTGCCAGCTCACCTCCAGGGGCTGGAAACACCATATATTTT. Translation: CASSPPGAGNTIYF.

The CDR3 DNA is TGTGCCAGCAGCGCCCAGGTGGGCAAAACCCCATCTGGGGCCAACGTCCTGACTTTC. Protein product: CASSAQVGKTPSGANVLTF. V is TRBV9 and J is TRBJ2-6; D call uncertain. Between the trimmed V and J ends, which lost 3 bases and 1 base, there was a span of 20 bases. Per the germline V gene, CDR1 is SGDLS and CDR2 is YYNGEE. The CDR3 runs 19 residues.

The genes are TRBV10-3 and TRBJ2-7; possible D gene TRBD2, 5 bases. CDR3 length equals 11 residues. Trimming shortened V by 11 bases and J by 2 bases, and 10 bases separated the two germline ends. CDR1 and CDR2 from the germline V gene are ENHRY and SYGVKD. DNA for the CDR3: TGTGCCGCAGCGGAGACCTACGAGCAGTACTTC. Its translation is CAAAETYEQYF.

The rearrangement joins TRBV27 to TRBJ2-1, with TRBD2 matching 12 bases. V shed 6 bases and J 9 bases; nucleotides not matched to a gene: 12. Germline V CDR1 and CDR2: MNHEY, SMNVEV (reference sequence). The CDR3 loop spans 16 amino acids. CDR3 nucleotide sequence: TGTGCCAGCAGAATGGCTAGCGGGAGGGCCCGAGGTGAGCAGTTCTTC. Encoded protein: CASRMASGRARGEQFF.

The chain recombines TRBV6-5 with TRBJ1-1; D gene uncertain. The CDR3 totals 11 residues. Germline V gene lookup returns CDR1 MNHEY and CDR2 SVGAGI. V lost 5 bases to trimming and J lost 3 bases, with 4 bases between them. The CDR3 here is CASSPDTEAFF. The CDR3 DNA reads TGTGCCAGCAGTCCGGACACTGAAGCTTTCTTT.

V gene TRBV3-1 (or the pseudogene TRBV3-2) combines with J gene TRBJ1-4; 9 positions agree with TRBD1. CDR3 size: 12 residues. Trimming cost V 2 bases and J 14 bases; bases outside gene matches: 3. Germline V gene sequence: CDR1 LGHDT, CDR2 YNNKEL (reference sequence). The CDR3 nucleotides are TGTGCCAGCAGCCAATTGGGACAGGGTCTGTTTTTT. Amino acid sequence: CASSQLGQGLFF.

V is TRBV29-1 and J is TRBJ1-2, with D perhaps TRBD1 (5 bases). The CDR3 covers 13 residues. Germline V gene lookup returns CDR1 SQVTM and CDR2 ANQGSEA. The V end was cut by 7 bases, the J end by 2 bases, with 14 bases between. DNA of the CDR3: TGCAGCGCCCTACAACAGGAGAACTATGGCTACACCTTC. Encoded protein: CSALQQENYGYTF. The full variable domain, completed using reference TRBV29-1 and TRBJ1-2, is SAVISQKPSRDICQRGTSLTIQCQVDSQVTMMFWYRQQPGQSLTLIATANQGSEATYESGFVIDKFPISRPNLTFSTLTVSNMSPEDSSIYLCSALQQENYGYTFGSGTRLTVV.

The chain combines TRBV27 with TRBJ2-7; a possible D gene is TRBD1 (5 bases). V lost 1 base to trimming and J lost 5 bases, with 12 bases between them. This CDR3 spans 14 amino acids. Germline values: CDR1 MNHEY, CDR2 SMNVEV (reference sequence). CDR3 sequence reads: CASSLYARAHEQYF. The DNA for the CDR3 is TGTGCCAGCAGTTTATACGCCAGGGCCCACGAGCAGTACTTC.

V gene TRBV19 combines with J gene TRBJ1-5; D not certain. The CDR3 extends over 13 amino acids. Trimming left V 7 bases short and J 7 bases short, with 14 bases between. The germline V gene encodes CDR1 LNHDA and CDR2 SQIVND (reference sequence). This CDR3 reads CASNALTDQPQHF. In nucleotides, the CDR3 is TGTGCCAGTAACGCTCTCACAGACCAGCCCCAGCATTTT.